A selection of T cell receptor beta chains follows, all from one sample in a study of glioma-infiltrating T cells. A single record per CDR3 protein comes from TCRdb applying MiXCR to the multiplex PCR reads. The profile shows around 10,000 distinct CDR3 sequences, 56% of them singletons. The sequenced material came from glioma tissue, nonneoplastic brain tissue, or PBMCs (not recorded which). These receptors were taken from a human donor with low-grade glioma or glioblastoma, undergoing nonglioma brain surgery, or in good health (not recorded which). Each CDR3 is given with its conserved first and last residue. Fields, in order: V gene, J gene, clone size, D gene, CDR3 protein, CDR3 DNA. D genes are given only for firm matches. Size is omitted from some rows. Given values are once, few, many or a class for expanded clones.

TRBV12-3/TRBV12-4	TRBJ2-7	few	-	CASSVANSYEQYF	TGTGCCAGCAGTGTGGCTAATTCCTACGAGCAGTACTTC
TRBV20-1	TRBJ2-3	-	-	CSAIDPHGLADTQYF	TGCAGCGCTATAGATCCTCATGGGCTCGCAGATACTCAGTATTTT
TRBV24-1	TRBJ2-3	-	TRBD2	CATGDGLEAYTDTQYF	TGTGCCACCGGTGATGGACTAGAGGCTTACACAGATACGCAGTATTTT
TRBV20-1	TRBJ2-7	large	TRBD2	CSARRLAGGAYEQYF	TGCAGTGCTAGAAGACTAGCGGGAGGAGCATACGAGCAGTACTTC
TRBV18	TRBJ2-7	-	-	CDSSSGVPYEQYF	TGTGACAGCTCAAGTGGGGTACCCTACGAGCAGTACTTC
TRBV20-1	TRBJ2-7	-	TRBD2	CSARDDVVAGITYEQYF	TGCAGTGCTAGAGATGACGTGGTAGCGGGAATAACCTACGAGCAGTACTTC
TRBV6-2/TRBV6-3	TRBJ2-1	-	TRBD1	CASSFPERGGLENEKFF	TGTGCTAGCAGCTTCCCCGAGCGAGGGGGCCTAGAGAATGAGAAGTTCTTC
TRBV20-1	TRBJ1-1	few	-	CSASGGTEAFF	TGCAGTGCTTCAGGTGGGACTGAAGCTTTCTTT
TRBV7-2	TRBJ2-3	-	TRBD2	CASNLGTSGTATQYF	TGTGCCAGCAATCTCGGGACTAGCGGGACGGCAACGCAGTATTTT
TRBV27	TRBJ2-5	-	-	CASSRKGGGTQYF	TGTGCCAGCAGTCGAAAGGGGGGGGGGACCCAGTACTTT
TRBV27	TRBJ1-6	medium-sized	-	CASSSPTRDKNSPLHF	TGTGCCAGCAGTTCCCCAACCCGGGACAAGAATTCACCCCTCCACTTT
TRBV20-1	TRBJ2-5	-	-	CSAGDEFRKTKYF	TGCAGTGCGGGAGACGAGTTTCGGAAGACCAAGTACTTC
TRBV27	TRBJ1-6	medium-sized	-	CASSLRDGYNSPLHF	TGTGCCAGCAGTCTCCGCGACGGTTATAATTCACCCCTCCACTTT
TRBV7-6	TRBJ2-7	once	TRBD1	CASGQGGQGREQYF	TGTGCCAGCGGCCAGGGGGGACAGGGAAGGGAGCAGTACTTC
TRBV6-5	TRBJ2-7	-	-	CASSSPAVTEAYGQYF	TGTGCCAGCAGTTCGCCCGCCGTGACGGAGGCCTACGGGCAGTACTTC